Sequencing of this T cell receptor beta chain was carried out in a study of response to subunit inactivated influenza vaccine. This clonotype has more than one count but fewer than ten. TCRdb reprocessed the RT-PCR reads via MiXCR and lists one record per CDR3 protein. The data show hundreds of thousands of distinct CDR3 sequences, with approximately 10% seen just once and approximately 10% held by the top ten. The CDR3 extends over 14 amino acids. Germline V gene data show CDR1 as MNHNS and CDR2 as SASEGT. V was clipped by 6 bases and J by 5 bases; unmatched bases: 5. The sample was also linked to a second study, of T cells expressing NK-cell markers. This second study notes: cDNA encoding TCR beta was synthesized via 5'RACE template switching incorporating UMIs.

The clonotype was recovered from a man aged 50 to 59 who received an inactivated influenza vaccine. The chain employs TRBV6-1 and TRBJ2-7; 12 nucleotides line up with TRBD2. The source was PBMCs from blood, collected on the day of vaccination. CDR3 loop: CASRLAGGLNEQYF. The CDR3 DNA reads TGTGCCAGCAGGCTAGCGGGGGGGCTAAACGAGCAGTACTTC.